The sequence of this T cell receptor (beta chain) was determined in a study of blood T cell repertoires in COVID-19 (dated by TCRdb to 2018 to 2021). About the investigation overall: Samples covering the acute and convalescent phases of COVID-19 were provided by collaborators in the United States, Italy and Spain. The prospective study material was composed of cDNA or gDNA derived from T cells, B-cell-depleted T cells, or PBMCs. The dataset comprised deeply sampled blood TCRbeta repertoires from subjects exposed to, actively infected with, or recovered from COVID-19. The repertoires were released in a freely available public database meant as a resource for research on the immune response to SARS-CoV-2. Samples came from the ongoing ImmuneRACE study (first 160 participants) plus 1,254 subjects from 6 global collaborators. Sample metadata almost always included a de-identified subject ID, COVID-19 status, age in years and sex. Where available, HLA class I and class II types were taken from metadata supplied by the sample provider and were not determined by assay-based typing. The full study reports these points: Clinical and demographic metadata were provided uncurated, with the amount varying by source and participant.

V is trimmed back by 3 bases and J by 1 base, and the junction contains 7 bases that no gene match accounts for. For CDR1 and CDR2, the germline V gene (reference sequence) lists MNHEY and SMNVEV. Including the terminal cysteine and phenylalanine, the CDR3 comprises 16 residues. Only CDR3 DNA remains: 48 bases, in frame from the first base. Note on this clone: Its recognized antigen is unknown. Base quality data are lacking; no much larger clone is found one base away.

Whole blood was collected in K2EDTA tubes by collaborating institutions according to the institutions' own protocols. Collaborator samples were shipped for TCRbeta analysis as frozen whole blood, isolated PBMCs, or DNA extracted from either sample type. TCRbeta CDR3 regions were amplified from genomic DNA using the immunoSEQ Assay, a bias-controlled multiplex PCR. For the original study's pipeline: The number of nucleated cells in each sample was estimated from the amplification of reference gene primers within the assay. Sequence reads were collapsed and filtered to measure the absolute abundance of every unique TCRbeta CDR3 rearrangement. For each sample, productive Simpson clonality was calculated by taking the square root of Simpson's diversity index across productive rearrangements. Drawn from immuneACCESS, this table holds only the in-frame rearrangements with V and J called that TCRdb kept. Clones are partly lost; checked studies trace under half to an unresolved V gene and leave the rest unexplained. V and J calls and clone size are those listed in that table; D and trimming were worked out from the DNA. This sample is represented by around 99,000 clones; 79% of them were singletons. Of the sample, 15% to 20% falls within the top ten clones.

The sequence derives from a woman of 80 years or more with active or convalescent COVID-19. Recombination linked TRBV27 to TRBJ1-2, and 8 junction bases match TRBD1. Sequencing input: peripheral blood. CDR3 loop: CASSLAGTGHNYGYTF. The bases are TGTGCCAGCAGTTTGGCCGGGACAGGACATAACTATGGCTACACCTTC.